The 22 T cell receptor beta chains in this list originate from one sample, sequenced in a study of blood T cells in healthy people across ages. The second PCR ran roughly 6 to 11 cycles with a sample-barcoded 5' primer and J-beta primers. TCRdb itself ran the 5' RACE reads through MiXCR, one entry per CDR3 protein. The sample comprises 650,000 or so distinct CDR3 sequences, over 40% of which are singletons, and 13% rests with the top ten. Sequenced: blood. The receptors originated from a woman older than 75 in good health.

There are many counts of this clonotype. The CDR3 bases are TGTGCCAGCAGCTCTCCGACAGGGCCTAATGAAAAACTGTTTTTT. This gives the protein CASSSPTGPNEKLFF. This chain joins TRBV7-9 and TRBJ1-4; 7 nucleotides match TRBD1. Germline loops: CDR1 SEHNR, CDR2 FQNEAQ (reference sequence). With 4 bases clipped from V and 3 bases from J, the junction kept 5 bases outside the gene matches. The CDR3 runs to 15 residues.

DNA of the CDR3: TGTGCCAGCAGCACTAAGGGGTATGGCTACACCTTC. Translation: CASSTKGYGYTF. V usage is TRBV14 and J usage is TRBJ1-2, with D perhaps TRBD1 (5 bases). V lost 5 bases and J 5 bases, leaving 9 bases between the germline ends. CDR1 is SGHDN and CDR2 is FVKESK in the germline V gene. The CDR3 extends over 12 amino acids.

This clonotype came up many times. The V call is TRBV10-3, the J call TRBJ1-1, with no clear D. V lost 10 bases and J lost 2, with 8 bases in between. Germline values: CDR1 ENHRY, CDR2 SYGVKD. The CDR3 runs 11 residues. CDR3 in DNA: TGTGCCACAGCCCGTAACACTGAAGCTTTCTTT. Amino acids: CATARNTEAFF.

This clonotype was observed many times. CDR3 protein: CASSPIAGGNHEQFF. Written as DNA, the CDR3 is TGTGCCAGCAGTCCCATAGCGGGAGGGAATCATGAGCAGTTCTTC. This rearrangement joins TRBV7-9 to TRBJ2-1; 11 nucleotides agree with TRBD2. Germline V gene data show CDR1 as SEHNR and CDR2 as FQNEAQ (reference sequence). CDR3 length equals 15 residues. Trimming took 6 bases from V and 8 from J; bases not matched to a gene: 9.

The rearrangement links TRBV25-1 to TRBJ2-1; TRBD2 is a possible D gene (5 bases). The CDR3 length is 13 residues. V dropped 1 base and J dropped 10 bases, with 11 bases sitting between them. Per germline, CDR1 MGHDK and CDR2 SYGVNS. CDR3 nucleotides: TGTGCCAGCAGTGAATTTATGAGGGTAGAGCAGTTCTTC. Amino acids: CASSEFMRVEQFF.

The CDR3 DNA is TGTGCCAGCAGGGACACGGGTGACATTCAGTACTTC. It encodes CASRDTGDIQYF. This rearrangement joins TRBV7-9 to TRBJ2-4; D is perhaps TRBD1 (5 bases). The CDR3 length is 12 residues. V lost 6 bases to trimming and J lost 8 bases, with 11 bases between them. Germline V lookup: CDR1 SEHNR, CDR2 FQNEAQ (reference sequence).

This clonotype was seen repeatedly, ten times or more. V and J are TRBV7-9 and TRBJ2-1, with D unclear. The V gene lost 5 bases and the J gene lost 5 bases, with 10 bases spanning the gap. From germline, CDR1 is SEHNR and CDR2 FQNEAQ (reference sequence). The CDR3 covers 13 residues. The CDR3 protein is CASSPSTHNEQFF. CDR3 bases: TGTGCCAGCAGCCCCAGTACACACAATGAGCAGTTCTTC.

The chain links TRBV7-2 to TRBJ2-6, with D possibly TRBD1 on 5 matching bases. The CDR3 sequence is 17 residues long. With 6 bases removed from V and 0 bases from J, the gap between germline ends came to 15 bases. Looked up from germline, CDR1 is SGHTA and CDR2 is FQGNSA. DNA for the CDR3: TGTGCCAGCAGATCAGGGCCCCGGTACTCTGGGGCCAACGTCCTGACTTTC. Protein sequence: CASRSGPRYSGANVLTF.

This clonotype was counted at least ten times. J is TRBJ2-6 and V is TRBV5-1; no clear D gene. Germline CDR1 is SGHRS and CDR2 is YFSETQ. The V end lost 3 bases, the J end lost 0 bases, and 10 bases lay between the germline ends. The CDR3 length is 16 residues. The CDR3 is CASSSDALSGANVLTF. The CDR3 bases are TGCGCCAGCAGCTCGGATGCCCTCTCTGGGGCCAACGTCCTGACTTTC.

The table lists this clonotype with a few counts. The rearrangement uses TRBV7-9 and TRBJ1-4; the D gene is possibly TRBD1 (6 bases). This CDR3 comprises 15 residues. CDR1 and CDR2 (germline): SEHNR, FQNEAQ (reference sequence). V was shortened by 3 bases and J by 12 bases, with 20 bases between the two germline ends. The CDR3 coding sequence is TGTGCCAGCAGCTTTGGACCCGGGGGGCGGTCGGAACTGTTTTTT. It codes for CASSFGPGGRSELFF.

This clonotype was seen ten or more times. The chain links TRBV20-1 to TRBJ2-7, with TRBD1 identical over 8 bases. The germline CDR1 and CDR2 sequences are DFQATT and SNEGSKA (reference sequence). This CDR3 has 14 residues. With V trimmed by 4 bases and J by 4 bases, 9 bases remained unmatched. In DNA, the CDR3 is TGCAGTGCTATTTTCTGGCAGGGGGCGTACGAGCAGTACTTC. Its protein product is CSAIFWQGAYEQYF.

The CDR3, as DNA: TGCAGTGCTATGTCGGGGGCCAGGGGTTTCGAGTATGGCTACACCTTC. Translated: CSAMSGARGFEYGYTF. The rearrangement links TRBV20-1 to TRBJ1-2; D is perhaps TRBD1 (6 bases). The CDR3 totals 16 residues. The germline V gene encodes CDR1 DFQATT and CDR2 SNEGSKA (reference sequence). Trimming cost V 4 bases and J 5 bases, with 23 bases left between them.

At least ten counts were recorded for this clonotype. The V gene is TRBV11-2, the J gene TRBJ2-1; 8 bases align to TRBD2. This CDR3 is 15 amino acids long. The germline V gene encodes CDR1 SGHAT and CDR2 FQNNGV. Trimming cost V 1 base and J 7 bases; bases outside gene matches: 6. The CDR3 DNA follows: TGTGCCAGCAGCTTAGGAACGGGGGGGTGGAATGAGCAGTTCTTC. Translated, it gives CASSLGTGGWNEQFF. Full variable domain (missing parts from reference TRBV11-2 and TRBJ2-1): EAGVAQSPRYKIIEKRQSVAFWCNPISGHATLYWYQQILGQGPKLLIQFQNNGVVDDSQLPKDRFSAERLKGVDSTLKIQPAKLEDSAVYLCASSLGTGGWNEQFFGPGTRLTVL.

The CDR3 nucleotides read TGTGCCAGCAGCTCGAGTGGAGGGAATACGGAGACCCAGTACTTC. Translation: CASSSSGGNTETQYF. This sequence joins TRBV9 and TRBJ2-7, with D possibly matching TRBD2 (6 bases). Near its end, the DNA agrees better with TRBJ2-5, so the J call may be wrong. The germline V gene has CDR1 SGDLS and CDR2 YYNGEE. CDR3 length equals 15 residues.

A single count supports this clonotype. This rearrangement joins TRBV29-1 to TRBJ1-4, with TRBD1 identical over 10 bases. V trimming: 0 bases; J trimming: 8 bases; junction bases outside the gene matches: 12. The CDR3 spans 17 residues. Germline V gives CDR1 SQVTM, CDR2 ANQGSEA. Here the CDR3 reads CSVEDPHDRGQREKLFF. The DNA of the CDR3 is TGCAGCGTTGAAGACCCTCACGACAGGGGGCAAAGAGAAAAACTGTTTTTT. The full variable domain, with the rest looked up from reference TRBV29-1 and TRBJ1-4, is SAVISQKPSRDICQRGTSLTIQCQVDSQVTMMFWYRQQPGQSLTLIATANQGSEATYESGFVIDKFPISRPNLTFSTLTVSNMSPEDSSIYLCSVEDPHDRGQREKLFFGSGTQLSVL.

There are a few counts of this clonotype. The V and J genes are TRBV20-1 and TRBJ1-2; D is ambiguous. The germline V gene encodes CDR1 DFQATT and CDR2 SNEGSKA (reference sequence). V dropped 0 bases and J dropped 8 bases, with 16 bases sitting between them. This CDR3 is built from 14 residues. CDR3 residues: CSARDKDREGGYTF. CDR3 nucleotide sequence: TGCAGTGCTAGAGACAAGGACCGGGAAGGAGGCTACACCTTC.

This clonotype has only a few counts. V is TRBV12-3 or TRBV12-4 and J is TRBJ1-4; no reliable D call. V shed 6 bases and J shed 5 bases, with 10 bases lying between them. The CDR3 length is 13 residues. CDR3 sequence (DNA): TGTGCCAGCAGGGCCAGTCGGAATGAAAAACTGTTTTTT. Its translation: CASRASRNEKLFF.

In regard to this clonotype: One base away lies a much larger clone, so this may be a sequencing read error. The rearrangement joins TRBV5-1 to TRBJ2-5; the match to TRBD1 covers 7 bases. The ends lost 9 bases at V and 11 bases at J; junction bases unmatched: 19. Looked up from germline, CDR1 is SGHRS and CDR2 is YFSETQ. CDR3 length: 14 residues. The CDR3 region has the DNA TGCGCCACCTCTTTACAGGGGCTGAACAATGAGCAGTACTTC. It specifies CATSLQGLNNEQYF.

This clonotype was observed at least ten times. The chain links TRBV5-5 to TRBJ2-3; D is unresolved. Per the germline V gene, CDR1 is SGHKS and CDR2 is YYEKEE (reference sequence). This CDR3 is built from 14 residues. The V and J ends lost 6 bases and 1 base respectively, with 12 bases between them. CDR3 DNA sequence: TGTGCCAGCATCCGGGTTGGGGGCACAGATACGCAGTATTTT. This codes for CASIRVGGTDTQYF.

The CDR3 DNA is TGTGCCTGGAGTAAGGCTGCCTACGAGCAGTACTTC. This sequence encodes CAWSKAAYEQYF. The chain combines TRBV30 with TRBJ2-4; D uncertain. The DNA end is more similar to TRBJ2-7, so the J call may be wrong. The CDR3 runs to 12 residues. In germline, CDR1 is GTSNPN, CDR2 SVGIG (reference sequence).

The chain is built from TRBV7-2 and TRBJ2-1, with 8 bases that match TRBD1. This CDR3 has 15 amino acids. V was pared by 4 bases and J by 5 bases, with 7 bases of the junction left unmatched. Germline values: CDR1 SGHTA, CDR2 FQGNSA. CDR3 nucleotide sequence: TGTGCCAGCAGCTCTCCGGGACAGGTCCACAATGAGCAGTTCTTC. Translation gives CASSSPGQVHNEQFF. The variable domain in full, with the rest retrieved from reference TRBV7-2 and TRBJ2-1, is GAGVSQSPSNKVTEKGKDVELRCDPISGHTALYWYRQSLGQGLEFLIYFQGNSAPDKSGLPSDRFSAERTGGSVSTLTIQRTQQEDSAVYLCASSSPGQVHNEQFFGPGTRLTVL.

To note about this clonotype: One base away lies a much larger clone, so this may be a sequencing read error. The chain carries TRBV5-1 and TRBJ2-5, with D possibly being TRBD1 (6 bases). This CDR3 contains 13 residues. V dropped 4 bases and J dropped 11 bases, with 18 bases sitting between them. The germline V gene has CDR1 SGHRS and CDR2 YFSETQ. The CDR3 region has the DNA TGCGCCAGCAGCCCCGGACAGAAATCTGAGCAGTACTTC. This codes for CASSPGQKSEQYF.